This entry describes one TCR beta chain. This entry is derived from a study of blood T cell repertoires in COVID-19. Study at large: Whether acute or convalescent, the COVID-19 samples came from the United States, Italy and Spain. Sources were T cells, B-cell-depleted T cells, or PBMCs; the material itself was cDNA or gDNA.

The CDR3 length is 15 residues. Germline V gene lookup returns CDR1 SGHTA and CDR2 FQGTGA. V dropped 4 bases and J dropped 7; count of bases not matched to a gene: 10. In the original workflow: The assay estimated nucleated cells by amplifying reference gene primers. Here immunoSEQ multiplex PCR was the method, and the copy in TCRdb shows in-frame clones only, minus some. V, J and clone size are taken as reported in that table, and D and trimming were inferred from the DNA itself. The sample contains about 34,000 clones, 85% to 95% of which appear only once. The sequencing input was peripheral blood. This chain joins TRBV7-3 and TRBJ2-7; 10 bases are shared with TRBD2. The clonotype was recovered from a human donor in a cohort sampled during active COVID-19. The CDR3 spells CASSYRAGGTAEQYF. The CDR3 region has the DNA TGTGCCAGCAGCTACCGAGCGGGAGGGACGGCTGAGCAGTACTTC.